The source of this T cell receptor (beta chain) is a study of PD-1 blockade in classical Hodgkin lymphoma. Study results and limitations: The causes of the repertoire differences, possibly disease activity or prior therapy, remain undefined. Diminished baseline TCR diversity has been reported in newly diagnosed patients relative to healthy donors.

Time point: newly diagnosed, previously untreated cHL patient sample. Magnetic negative selection served to purify CD4+ T cells out of PBMCs that had been thawed. Serving as comparison were PBMCs from newly diagnosed, untreated classical Hodgkin lymphoma, which were sequenced alongside the relapsed/refractory trial patients. To note about this clone: Its target is not known.

V lost 10 bases and J 8 bases, leaving 17 bases between the germline ends. This CDR3 is 12 amino acids long. In germline, CDR1 is SNHLY, CDR2 FYNNEI. The table came from immunoSEQ multiplex PCR; TCRdb's copy has only in-frame clones and leaves some out. The profile covers around 32,000 clones, with 88% appearing a single time and 1% to 1.5% taken by the ten largest. The rearrangement joins TRBV2 to TRBJ1-1; TRBD1 might be the D (5 bases). Sequencing input: CD4+ T cells from blood. The clonotype comes from a human donor with classical Hodgkin lymphoma. CDR3 sequence: CATSLGVREAFF. DNA for the CDR3: TGTGCCACCTCGCTAGGGGTAAGGGAAGCTTTCTTT.